The subject of this entry is one T cell receptor beta chain. Naive CD4+ cells were CD45RA-selected; the remaining cells were memory. Using immunoSEQ multiplex PCR, the repertoire was profiled, and TCRdb retains in-frame clones only, with some absent. Among 2 million to 2.5 million clones listed, almost 96% were seen once. This sample was included in a study of shared clonotypes between healthy human individuals. Deletions cut 5 bases from V and 6 bases from J, with 13 bases between. Germline CDR1 reads SEHNR; CDR2 reads FQNEAQ (reference sequence). This CDR3 has 14 residues. The specimen was naive CD4+ T cells sorted from blood. Subset described: CD45RA+ positively selected. The chain recombines TRBV7-9 with TRBJ1-4; TRBD1 might be the D (6 bases). This clonotype was obtained from a man between 18 and 29 years old in good health. CDR3: CASSKTGLDEKLFF. The CDR3 DNA reads as TGTGCCAGCAGCAAAACAGGGTTGGATGAAAAACTGTTTTTT.